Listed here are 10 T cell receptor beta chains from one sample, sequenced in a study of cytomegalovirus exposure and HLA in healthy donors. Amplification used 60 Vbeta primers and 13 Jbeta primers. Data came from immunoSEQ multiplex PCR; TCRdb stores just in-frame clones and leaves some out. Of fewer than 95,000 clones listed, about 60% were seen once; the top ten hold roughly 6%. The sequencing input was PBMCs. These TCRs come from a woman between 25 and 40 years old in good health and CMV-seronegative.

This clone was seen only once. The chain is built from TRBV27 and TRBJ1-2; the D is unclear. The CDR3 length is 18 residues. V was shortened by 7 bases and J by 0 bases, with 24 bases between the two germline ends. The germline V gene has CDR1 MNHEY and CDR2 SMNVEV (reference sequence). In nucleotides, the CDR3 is TGTGCCAGCACCCCGTCAGGTCATATCAGCCGAGCTAACTATGGCTACACCTTC. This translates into CASTPSGHISRANYGYTF.

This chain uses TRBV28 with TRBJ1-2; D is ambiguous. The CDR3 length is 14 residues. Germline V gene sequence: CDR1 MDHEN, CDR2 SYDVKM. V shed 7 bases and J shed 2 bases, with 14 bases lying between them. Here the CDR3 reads CASTPGGGNYGYTF. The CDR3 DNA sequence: TGTGCCAGCACCCCCGGAGGTGGAAACTATGGCTACACCTTC.

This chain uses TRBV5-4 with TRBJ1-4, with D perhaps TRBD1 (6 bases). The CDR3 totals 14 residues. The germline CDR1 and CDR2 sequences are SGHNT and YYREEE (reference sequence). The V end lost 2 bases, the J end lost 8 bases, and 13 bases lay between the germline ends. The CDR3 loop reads CASSFNRVGEKLFF. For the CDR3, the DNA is TGTGCCAGCAGCTTTAACAGGGTAGGGGAAAAACTGTTTTTT.

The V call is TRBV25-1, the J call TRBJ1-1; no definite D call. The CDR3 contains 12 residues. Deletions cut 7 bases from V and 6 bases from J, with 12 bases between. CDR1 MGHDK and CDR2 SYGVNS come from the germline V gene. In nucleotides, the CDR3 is TGTGCCAGCACCACAGATGGTGCTGAAGCTTTCTTT. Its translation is CASTTDGAEAFF.

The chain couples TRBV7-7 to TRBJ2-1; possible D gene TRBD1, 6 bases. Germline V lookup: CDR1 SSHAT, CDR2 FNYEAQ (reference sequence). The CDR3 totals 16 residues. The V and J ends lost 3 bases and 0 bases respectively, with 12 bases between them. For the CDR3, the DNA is TGTGCCAGCAGCTTGCAGGGGCGTCACTCCTACAATGAGCAGTTCTTC. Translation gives CASSLQGRHSYNEQFF.

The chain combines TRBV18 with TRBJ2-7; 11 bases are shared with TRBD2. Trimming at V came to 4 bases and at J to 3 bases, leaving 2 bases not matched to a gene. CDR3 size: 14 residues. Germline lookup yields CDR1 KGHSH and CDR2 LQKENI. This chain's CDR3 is CASSQGTSGYEQYF. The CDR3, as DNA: TGTGCCAGCTCACAGGGGACTAGCGGCTACGAGCAGTACTTC. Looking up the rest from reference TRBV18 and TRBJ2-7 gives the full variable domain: NAGVMQNPRHLVRRRGQEARLRCSPMKGHSHVYWYRQLPEEGLKFMVYLQKENIIDESGMPKERFSAEFPKEGPSILRIQQVVRGDSAAYFCASSQGTSGYEQYFGPGTRLTVT.

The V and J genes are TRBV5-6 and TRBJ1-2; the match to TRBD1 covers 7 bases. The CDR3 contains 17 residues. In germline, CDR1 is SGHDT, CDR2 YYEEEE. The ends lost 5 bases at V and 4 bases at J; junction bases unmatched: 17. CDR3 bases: TGTGCCAGCAGTAAATGGCTGGGACAGACGGAAGTCTATGGCTACACCTTC. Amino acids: CASSKWLGQTEVYGYTF.

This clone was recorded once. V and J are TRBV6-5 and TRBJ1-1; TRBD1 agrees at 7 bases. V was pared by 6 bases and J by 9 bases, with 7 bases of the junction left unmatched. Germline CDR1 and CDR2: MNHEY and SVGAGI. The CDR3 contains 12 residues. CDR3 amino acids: CASSRRQGKAFF. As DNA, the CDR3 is TGTGCCAGCAGCCGCCGACAGGGAAAAGCTTTCTTT.

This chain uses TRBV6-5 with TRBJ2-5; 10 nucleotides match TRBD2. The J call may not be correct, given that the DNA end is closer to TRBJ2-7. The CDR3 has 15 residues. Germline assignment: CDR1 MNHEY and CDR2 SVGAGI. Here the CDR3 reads CASSSLAGAPYEQYF. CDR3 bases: TGTGCCAGCAGTTCCCTAGCGGGAGCACCCTACGAGCAGTACTTC.

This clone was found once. This chain's CDR3 is CASNPGTDTQYF. The CDR3 DNA reads TGTGCCAGCAACCCGGGGACAGATACGCAGTATTTT. The rearrangement uses TRBV6-1 and TRBJ2-3; tentatively, D is TRBD2 (5 bases). CDR3 length: 12 amino acids. Germline lookup yields CDR1 MNHNS and CDR2 SASEGT. V lost 7 bases and J 3 bases, leaving 8 bases between the germline ends.